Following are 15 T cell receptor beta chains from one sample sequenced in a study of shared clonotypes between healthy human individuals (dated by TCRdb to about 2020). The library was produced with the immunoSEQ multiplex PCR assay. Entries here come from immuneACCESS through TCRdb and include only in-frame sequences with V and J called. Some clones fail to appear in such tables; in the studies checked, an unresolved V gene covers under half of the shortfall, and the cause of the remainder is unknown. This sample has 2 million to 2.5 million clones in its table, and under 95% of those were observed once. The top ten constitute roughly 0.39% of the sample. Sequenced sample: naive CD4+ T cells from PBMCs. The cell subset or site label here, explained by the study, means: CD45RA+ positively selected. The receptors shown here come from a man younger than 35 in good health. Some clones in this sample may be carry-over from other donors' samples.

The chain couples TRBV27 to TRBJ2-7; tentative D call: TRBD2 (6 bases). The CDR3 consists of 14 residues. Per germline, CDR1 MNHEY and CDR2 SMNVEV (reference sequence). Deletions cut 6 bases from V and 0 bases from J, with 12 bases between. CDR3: CASSLMTSSYEQYF. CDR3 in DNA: TGTGCCAGCAGCCTAATGACTAGCTCCTACGAGCAGTACTTC.

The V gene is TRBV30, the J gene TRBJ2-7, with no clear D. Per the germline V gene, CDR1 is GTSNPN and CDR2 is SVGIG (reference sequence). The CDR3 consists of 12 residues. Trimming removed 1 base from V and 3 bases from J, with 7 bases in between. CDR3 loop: CAWSANSYEQYF. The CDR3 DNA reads TGTGCCTGGAGTGCGAACAGCTACGAGCAGTACTTC. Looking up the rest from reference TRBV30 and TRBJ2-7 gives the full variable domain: SQTIHQWPATLVQPVGSPLSLECTVEGTSNPNLYWYRQAAGRGLQLLFYSVGIGQISSEVPQNLSASRPQDRQFILSSKKLLLSDSGFYLCAWSANSYEQYFGPGTRLTVT.

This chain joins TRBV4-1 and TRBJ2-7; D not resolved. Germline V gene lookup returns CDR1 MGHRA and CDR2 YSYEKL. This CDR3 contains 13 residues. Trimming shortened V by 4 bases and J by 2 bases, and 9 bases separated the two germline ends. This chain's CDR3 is CASSLQITYEQYF. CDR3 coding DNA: TGCGCCAGCAGCCTGCAAATCACCTACGAGCAGTACTTC.

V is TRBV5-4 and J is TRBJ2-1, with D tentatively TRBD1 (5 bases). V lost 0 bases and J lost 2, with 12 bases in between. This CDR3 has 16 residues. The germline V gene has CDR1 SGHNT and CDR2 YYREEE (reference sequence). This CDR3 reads CASSLGAGIPYNEQFF. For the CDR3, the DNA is TGTGCCAGCAGCTTGGGGGCAGGGATCCCCTACAATGAGCAGTTCTTC. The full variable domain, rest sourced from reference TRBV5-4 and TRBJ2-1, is ETGVTQSPTHLIKTRGQQVTLRCSSQSGHNTVSWYQQALGQGPQFIFQYYREEENGRGNFPPRFSGLQFPNYSSELNVNALELDDSALYLCASSLGAGIPYNEQFFGPGTRLTVL.

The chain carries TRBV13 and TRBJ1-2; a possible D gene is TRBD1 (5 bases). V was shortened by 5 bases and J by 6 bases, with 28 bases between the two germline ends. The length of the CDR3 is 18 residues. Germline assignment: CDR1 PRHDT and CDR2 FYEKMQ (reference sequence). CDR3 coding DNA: TGTGCCAGCAGCCCATTTATCTTGTCGACAGCCGTGAAGCATGGCTACACCTTC. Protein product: CASSPFILSTAVKHGYTF. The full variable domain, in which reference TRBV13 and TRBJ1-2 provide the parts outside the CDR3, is AAGVIQSPRHLIKEKRETATLKCYPIPRHDTVYWYQQGPGQDPQFLISFYEKMQSDKGSIPDRFSAQQFSDYHSELNMSSLELGDSALYFCASSPFILSTAVKHGYTFGSGTRLTVV.

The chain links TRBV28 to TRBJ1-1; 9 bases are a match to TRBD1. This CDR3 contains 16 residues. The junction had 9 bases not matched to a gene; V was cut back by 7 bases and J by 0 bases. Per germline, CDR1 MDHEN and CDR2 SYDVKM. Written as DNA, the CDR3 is TGTGCCAGCACCATGCCGACAGGGGGAGTGAACACTGAAGCTTTCTTT. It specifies CASTMPTGGVNTEAFF.

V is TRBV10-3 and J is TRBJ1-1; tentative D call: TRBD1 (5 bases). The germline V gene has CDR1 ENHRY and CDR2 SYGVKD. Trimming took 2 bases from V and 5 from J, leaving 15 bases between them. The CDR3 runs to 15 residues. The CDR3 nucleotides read TGTGCCATCAGTGAGACTGACCGGGGCCCGACTGAAGCTTTCTTT. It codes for CAISETDRGPTEAFF.

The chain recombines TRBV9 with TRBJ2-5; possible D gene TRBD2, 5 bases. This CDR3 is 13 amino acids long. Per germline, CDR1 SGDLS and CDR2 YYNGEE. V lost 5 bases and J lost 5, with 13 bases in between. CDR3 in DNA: TGTGCCAGCAGGAGGGTAGTGATTGAGACCCAGTACTTC. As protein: CASRRVVIETQYF.

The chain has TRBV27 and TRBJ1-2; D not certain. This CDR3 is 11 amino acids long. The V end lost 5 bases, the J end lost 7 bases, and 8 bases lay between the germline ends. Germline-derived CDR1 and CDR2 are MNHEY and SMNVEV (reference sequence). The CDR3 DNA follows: TGTGCCAGCAGTGGTGGGTCTGGCTACACCTTC. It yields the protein CASSGGSGYTF.

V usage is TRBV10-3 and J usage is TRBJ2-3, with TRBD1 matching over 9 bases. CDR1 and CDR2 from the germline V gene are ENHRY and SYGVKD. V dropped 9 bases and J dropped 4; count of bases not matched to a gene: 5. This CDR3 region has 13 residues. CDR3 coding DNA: TGTGCCATGGGGGACAGGGCCCCAGATACGCAGTATTTT. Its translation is CAMGDRAPDTQYF.

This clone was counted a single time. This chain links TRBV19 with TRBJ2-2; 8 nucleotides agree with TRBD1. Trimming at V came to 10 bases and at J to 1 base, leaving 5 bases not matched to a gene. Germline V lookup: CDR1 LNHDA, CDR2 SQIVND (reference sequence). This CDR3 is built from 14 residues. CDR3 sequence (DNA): TGTGCCACCCAGGGGGCCTGGAACACCGGGGAGCTGTTTTTT. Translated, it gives CATQGAWNTGELFF.

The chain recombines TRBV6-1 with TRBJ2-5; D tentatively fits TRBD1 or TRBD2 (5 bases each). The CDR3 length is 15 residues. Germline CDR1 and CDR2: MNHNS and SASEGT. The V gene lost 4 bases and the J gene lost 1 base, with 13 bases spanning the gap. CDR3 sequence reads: CASSGGFPSQETQYF. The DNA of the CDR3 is TGTGCCAGCAGTGGGGGGTTCCCAAGCCAAGAGACCCAGTACTTC.

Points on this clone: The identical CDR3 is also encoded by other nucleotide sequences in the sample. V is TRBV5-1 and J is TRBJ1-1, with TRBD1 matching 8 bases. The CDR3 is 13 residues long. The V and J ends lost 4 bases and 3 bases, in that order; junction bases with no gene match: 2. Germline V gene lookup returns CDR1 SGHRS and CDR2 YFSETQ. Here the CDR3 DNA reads TGCGCCAGCAGCCTGACAGGGGACACTGAAGCTTTCTTT. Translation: CASSLTGDTEAFF.

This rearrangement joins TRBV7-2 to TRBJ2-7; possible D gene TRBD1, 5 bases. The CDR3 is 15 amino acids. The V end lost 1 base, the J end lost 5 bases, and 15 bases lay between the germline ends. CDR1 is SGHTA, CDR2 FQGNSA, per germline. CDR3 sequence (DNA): TGTGCCAGCAGCTTAGTCTGGGCAGGGTACAACGAGCAGTACTTC. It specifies CASSLVWAGYNEQYF.

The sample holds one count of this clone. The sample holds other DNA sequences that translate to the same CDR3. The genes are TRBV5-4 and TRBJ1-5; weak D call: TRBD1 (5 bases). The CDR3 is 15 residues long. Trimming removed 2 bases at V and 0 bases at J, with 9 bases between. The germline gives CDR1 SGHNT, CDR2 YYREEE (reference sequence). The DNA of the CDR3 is TGTGCCAGCAGCTTTGGGGGGGGTAGCAATCAGCCCCAGCATTTT. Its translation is CASSFGGGSNQPQHF.